These 7 T cell receptor beta chains were all obtained from the same sample, sequenced in a study of CD4 and CD8 cells across lung adenocarcinoma regions. TCRdb passed the PCR reads through MiXCR, listing each CDR3 protein once. This table holds approximately 13,000 distinct CDR3 sequences, around half found once. The sample consisted of CD8+ T cells from the center of a lung tumor. These receptors all stem from a female donor with lung adenocarcinoma. The CD4 and CD8 labels of this study may be unreliable.

J is TRBJ2-7 and V is TRBV7-3; D gene unclear. V was clipped by 5 bases and J by 4 bases, with 12 bases between them. Germline CDR1 is SGHTA and CDR2 is FQGTGA. The CDR3 has 13 amino acids. For the CDR3, the DNA is TGTGCCAGCAGCACCGGGCCGCGGTACGAGCAGTACTTC. Translating gives CASSTGPRYEQYF.

The chain employs TRBV6-5 and TRBJ2-3, with D uncertain. CDR1 is MNHEY, CDR2 SVGAGI, per germline. V was cut by 2 bases and J by 2 bases, with 5 bases left in between. The CDR3 loop spans 13 amino acids. The CDR3 DNA reads TGTGCCAGCAGTTACAGGAACACAGATACGCAGTATTTT. It is translated as CASSYRNTDTQYF.

Only a few counts were recorded for this clonotype. The rearrangement joins TRBV6-1 to TRBJ2-1, with 7 bases lining up with TRBD1. CDR3 length equals 14 residues. Germline lookup yields CDR1 MNHNS and CDR2 SASEGT. Germline trimming cut 6 bases from V and 6 bases from J; bases unmatched to any gene: 8. CDR3 region: CASRRQGVSNEQFF. The CDR3 coding sequence is TGTGCCAGCAGGAGACAGGGAGTCTCCAATGAGCAGTTCTTC.

By its share, this clonotype is medium-sized. The chain joins TRBV12-3 or TRBV12-4 to TRBJ2-5, with D maybe TRBD1 (6 bases). CDR3 length: 14 residues. V lost 6 bases and J 1 base, leaving 12 bases between the germline ends. In DNA form, the CDR3 reads TGTGCCAGCAGCAATTTGGGGGCCCAAGAGACCCAGTACTTC. This translates into CASSNLGAQETQYF.

CDR3: CASSRLAGFPDTRYF. The DNA of the CDR3 is TGTGCCAGCAGTCGGCTAGCGGGTTTTCCAGATACCCGGTATTTT. V and J are TRBV6-1 and TRBJ2-3, with 8 bases that match TRBD2. The germline V gene encodes CDR1 MNHNS and CDR2 SASEGT. The CDR3 is 15 residues long. V dropped 5 bases and J dropped 14; count of bases not matched to a gene: 18.

The chain recombines TRBV5-1 with TRBJ1-4, with 7 bases fitting TRBD1. The CDR3 has 14 amino acids. The germline V gene has CDR1 SGHRS and CDR2 YFSETQ. V lost 5 bases and J lost 7; bases outside the gene matches: 8. The chain's CDR3 is CASRPGGLGEKLFF. In nucleotides, the CDR3 is TGCGCCAGCAGGCCAGGGGGGTTGGGTGAAAAACTGTTTTTT.

This clonotype appeared a few times. This chain links TRBV6-2 or TRBV6-3 with TRBJ2-5; unclear D gene. V lost 7 bases to trimming and J lost 3 bases, with 15 bases between them. CDR1 is MNHEY and CDR2 is SVGEGT in the germline V gene. This CDR3 has 14 amino acids. CDR3 DNA: TGTGCCAGCATCAGGAGCCGCGCAGAAGAGACCCAGTACTTC. It codes for CASIRSRAEETQYF.